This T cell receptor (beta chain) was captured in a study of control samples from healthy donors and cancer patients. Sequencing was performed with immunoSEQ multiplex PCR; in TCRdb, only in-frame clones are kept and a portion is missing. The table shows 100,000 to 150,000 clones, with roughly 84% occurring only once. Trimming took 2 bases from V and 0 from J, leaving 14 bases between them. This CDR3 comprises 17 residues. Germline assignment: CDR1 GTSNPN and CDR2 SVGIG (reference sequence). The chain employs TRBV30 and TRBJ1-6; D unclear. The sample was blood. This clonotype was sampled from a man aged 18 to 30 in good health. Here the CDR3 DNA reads TGTGCCTGGAGTTTTTCACACCTGAGCTCCTATAATTCACCCCTCCACTTT. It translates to CAWSFSHLSSYNSPLHF.